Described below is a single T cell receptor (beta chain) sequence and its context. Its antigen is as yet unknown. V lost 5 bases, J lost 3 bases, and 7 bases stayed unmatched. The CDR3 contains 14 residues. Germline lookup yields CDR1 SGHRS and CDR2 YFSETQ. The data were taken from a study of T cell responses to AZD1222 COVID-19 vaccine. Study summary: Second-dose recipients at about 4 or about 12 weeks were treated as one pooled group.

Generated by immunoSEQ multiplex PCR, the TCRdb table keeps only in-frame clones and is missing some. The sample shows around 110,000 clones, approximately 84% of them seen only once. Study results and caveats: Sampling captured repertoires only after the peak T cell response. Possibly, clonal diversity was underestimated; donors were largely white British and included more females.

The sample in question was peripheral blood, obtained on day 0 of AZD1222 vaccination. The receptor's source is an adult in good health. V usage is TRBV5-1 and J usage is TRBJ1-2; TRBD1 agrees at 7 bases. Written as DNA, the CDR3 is TGCGCCAGCAGTCGCGGGGGGACAGACTATGGCTACACCTTC. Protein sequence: CASSRGGTDYGYTF.